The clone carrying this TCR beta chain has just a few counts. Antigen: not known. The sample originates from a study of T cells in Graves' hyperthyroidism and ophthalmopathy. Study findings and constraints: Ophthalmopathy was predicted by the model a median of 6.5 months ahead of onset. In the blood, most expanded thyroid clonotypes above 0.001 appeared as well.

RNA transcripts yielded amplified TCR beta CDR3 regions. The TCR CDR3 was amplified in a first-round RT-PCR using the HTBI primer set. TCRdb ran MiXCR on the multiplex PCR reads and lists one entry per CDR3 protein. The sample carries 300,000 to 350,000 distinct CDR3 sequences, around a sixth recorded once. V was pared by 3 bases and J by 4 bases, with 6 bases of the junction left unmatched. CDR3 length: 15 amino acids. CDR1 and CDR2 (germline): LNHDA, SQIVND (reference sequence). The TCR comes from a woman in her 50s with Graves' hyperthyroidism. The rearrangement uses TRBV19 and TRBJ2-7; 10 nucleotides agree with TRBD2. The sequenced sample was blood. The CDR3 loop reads CASSILAGAGYEQYF. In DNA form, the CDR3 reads TGTGCCAGTAGTATTCTAGCGGGAGCTGGGTACGAGCAGTACTTC.